The next 20 T cell receptor beta chains were all read from a single sample in a study of T cells after yellow fever vaccination. TCRdb itself ran the 5' RACE reads through MiXCR, one entry per CDR3 protein. The table has about 300,000 distinct CDR3 sequences, 3.5% to 4.5% seen once. Material: PBMCs, obtained 5 days after the yellow fever booster vaccination. The receptors come from a man between 18 and 29 years old who received the YFV17D yellow fever vaccine.

The CDR3 reads CASSYGEGNYGYTF. The CDR3, as DNA: TGTGCCAGCAGCTACGGGGAAGGGAACTATGGCTACACCTTC. This sequence joins TRBV7-2 and TRBJ1-2; D gene ambiguous. The germline gives CDR1 SGHTA, CDR2 FQGNSA. The V end lost 4 bases, the J end lost 2 bases, and 11 bases lay between the germline ends. This CDR3 contains 14 residues.

This clonotype was counted at least ten times. This chain connects TRBV7-9 to TRBJ1-5, with D perhaps TRBD1 (5 bases). The germline V and J ends were trimmed by 0 bases and 8 bases, with 14 bases remaining between them. Germline CDR1 reads SEHNR; CDR2 reads FQNEAQ (reference sequence). The CDR3 has 15 amino acids. CDR3 loop: CASSLAGTANEPQHF. The CDR3 bases are TGTGCCAGCAGCTTAGCGGGGACGGCGAACGAGCCCCAGCATTTT.

The chain carries TRBV6-2 or TRBV6-3 and TRBJ1-6, with TRBD1 identical over 7 bases. In germline, CDR1 is MNHEY, CDR2 SVGEGT. The J segment lost 10 bases and the V segment lost 6 bases, leaving 27 bases of the junction unmatched. This CDR3 region has 20 residues. Here the CDR3 DNA reads TGTGCCAGCAGGACCGATAACGCCCCGCGGACAGGCGGGCGTCGCTCACCCCTCCACTTT. Its translation is CASRTDNAPRTGGRRSPLHF.

This chain uses TRBV4-3 with TRBJ1-2, with a possible D match to TRBD1 (6 bases). There are 15 residues in the CDR3. Trimming stripped 0 bases from V and 8 bases from J, with 16 bases between. The germline gives CDR1 LGHNA, CDR2 YSLEER. The CDR3 is CASSQERREGVGYTF. CDR3 DNA: TGCGCCAGCAGCCAAGAAAGAAGGGAGGGGGTAGGCTACACCTTC.

This clonotype was seen at least ten times. CDR3 DNA: TGTGCCAGCAGCTCCGGTGGGACCTTTAGCGGGGAGCTGTTTTTT. The encoded protein is CASSSGGTFSGELFF. The V call is TRBV7-9, the J call TRBJ2-2, with D perhaps being TRBD1 or TRBD2 (5 bases each). The CDR3 covers 15 residues. Per the germline V gene, CDR1 is SEHNR and CDR2 is FQNEAQ (reference sequence). The V gene lost 4 bases and the J gene lost 7 bases, with 16 bases spanning the gap.

This clonotype was observed a few times. The genes are TRBV19 and TRBJ1-5; D is ambiguous. The CDR3 extends over 15 amino acids. The V end was cut by 3 bases, the J end by 4 bases, with 13 bases between. CDR1 LNHDA and CDR2 SQIVND come from the germline V gene (reference sequence). The CDR3, as DNA: TGTGCCAGTAGTATGGGAGTGTTCCCAAATCAGCCCCAGCATTTT. Its protein is CASSMGVFPNQPQHF.

The sample holds many counts of this clonotype. This chain uses TRBV9 with TRBJ2-5, with TRBD2 as a possible D gene (6 bases). CDR3 length: 14 residues. Trimming took off 2 bases at V and 2 bases at J, with 10 bases between the two ends. Germline CDR1 and CDR2: SGDLS and YYNGEE. In DNA, the CDR3 is TGTGCCAGCAGCGTGAACGGAGGGCAAGAGACCCAGTACTTC. This encodes CASSVNGGQETQYF.

The V call is TRBV7-2, the J call TRBJ2-7, with 10 positions matching TRBD1. This CDR3 comprises 16 residues. CDR1 is SGHTA, CDR2 FQGNSA, per germline. Trimming removed 5 bases from V and 5 bases from J; junction bases left unmatched: 12. The CDR3 loop is CASSPPWGTGVHEQYF. CDR3 bases: TGTGCCAGCAGCCCACCCTGGGGGACAGGGGTTCACGAGCAGTACTTC.

This clonotype was counted at least ten times. V usage is TRBV13 and J usage is TRBJ2-1; 9 bases are a match to TRBD1. Germline values: CDR1 PRHDT, CDR2 FYEKMQ (reference sequence). V shed 5 bases and J 6 bases; nucleotides not matched to a gene: 8. This CDR3 contains 15 residues. The CDR3 region is CASSPWTGAGNEQFF. CDR3 nucleotide sequence: TGTGCCAGCAGCCCTTGGACAGGGGCGGGCAATGAGCAGTTCTTC.

This clonotype was detected a few times. J is TRBJ1-2 and V is TRBV3-1, with a tentative D call TRBD1 (5 bases). This CDR3 is built from 14 residues. In germline, CDR1 is LGHDT, CDR2 YNNKEL (reference sequence). Trimming removed 8 bases from V and 6 bases from J, with 19 bases in between. CDR3 in DNA: TGTGCCAGCTACGGAAGGGGCCTAAGCGATGGCTACACCTTC. Protein product: CASYGRGLSDGYTF.

This clonotype was seen a few times. The chain links TRBV6-1 to TRBJ1-4, with TRBD1 matching 8 bases. The CDR3 extends over 17 amino acids. With 3 bases clipped from V and 7 bases from J, the junction kept 13 bases outside the gene matches. The V gene's germline CDR1 is MNHNS and CDR2 SASEGT. CDR3: CASSERKTGAGGEKLFF. The CDR3 DNA is TGTGCCAGCAGTGAGAGGAAGACAGGGGCCGGTGGTGAAAAACTGTTTTTT.

V is TRBV6-2 or TRBV6-3 and J is TRBJ1-6, with TRBD1 matching over 9 bases. Germline CDR1 MNHEY, CDR2 SVGEGT. The CDR3 totals 18 residues. V was pared by 2 bases and J by 8 bases, with 13 bases of the junction left unmatched. CDR3 sequence: CASSYPKPRQGGYSPLHF. The CDR3 region has the DNA TGTGCCAGCAGTTACCCGAAACCCAGACAGGGGGGATATTCACCCCTCCACTTT.

V usage is TRBV7-2 and J usage is TRBJ1-2; possibly TRBD1 for D (6 bases). The CDR3 has 15 amino acids. V dropped 2 bases and J dropped 1 base, with 11 bases sitting between them. Germline V lookup: CDR1 SGHTA, CDR2 FQGNSA. CDR3 nucleotide sequence: TGTGCCAGCAGCTTAAGGCCAGGGGTTAACTATGGCTACACCTTC. This gives the protein CASSLRPGVNYGYTF. The whole variable domain, filled in from reference TRBV7-2 and TRBJ1-2, reads GAGVSQSPSNKVTEKGKDVELRCDPISGHTALYWYRQSLGQGLEFLIYFQGNSAPDKSGLPSDRFSAERTGGSVSTLTIQRTQQEDSAVYLCASSLRPGVNYGYTFGSGTRLTVV.

This clonotype was detected only a few times. The J gene is TRBJ2-7, the V gene TRBV15; D ambiguous. The CDR3 runs 16 residues. The V gene lost 1 base and the J gene lost 2 bases, with 15 bases spanning the gap. From germline, CDR1 is LNHNV and CDR2 YYDKDF (reference sequence). DNA of the CDR3: TGTGCCACCAGCAGAGCAGGAAACAGCTTTACCTACGAGCAGTACTTC. Its protein product is CATSRAGNSFTYEQYF. The entire variable domain, with the rest obtained from reference TRBV15 and TRBJ2-7, is as follows: DAMVIQNPRYQVTQFGKPVTLSCSQTLNHNVMYWYQQKSSQAPKLLFHYYDKDFNNEADTPDNFQSRRPNTSFCFLDIRSPGLGDTAMYLCATSRAGNSFTYEQYFGPGTRLTVT.

The chain couples TRBV7-9 to TRBJ2-3; D is ambiguous. V was shortened by 7 bases and J by 0 bases, with 8 bases between the two germline ends. The CDR3 is made up of 13 amino acids. CDR1 and CDR2 from the germline V gene are SEHNR and FQNEAQ (reference sequence). The chain's CDR3 is CASTLMSTDTQYF. The DNA of the CDR3 is TGTGCCAGCACTCTGATGAGCACAGATACGCAGTATTTT.

CDR3 sequence (DNA): TGTGCCAGCAGGGATGGTAGTGCCAACGTCCTGACTTTC. Translating it yields CASRDGSANVLTF. The chain recombines TRBV3-1 with TRBJ2-6; D call uncertain. Germline CDR1 reads LGHDT; CDR2 reads YNNKEL (reference sequence). The CDR3 spans 13 residues. V was trimmed by 6 bases and J by 7 bases, leaving 10 bases between them.

The chain uses TRBV7-2 and TRBJ2-3, with D possibly being TRBD1 or TRBD2 (6 bases each). CDR3 length: 13 amino acids. The V end lost 5 bases, the J end lost 8 bases, and 14 bases lay between the germline ends. The germline V gene has CDR1 SGHTA and CDR2 FQGNSA. The CDR3 DNA follows: TGTGCCAGCAGCCCCCCGGGGGCCATTACGCAGTATTTT. Its translation: CASSPPGAITQYF.

This clonotype was seen a few times. At one end, the junction sequence differs from germline, possibly due to a read error. The rearrangement uses TRBV7-7 and TRBJ2-5; TRBD1 matches 7 bases. The length of the CDR3 is 14 residues. In germline, CDR1 is SSHAT, CDR2 FNYEAQ (reference sequence). The CDR3: CASSSTQGSETQYF. CDR3 nucleotide sequence: TGTGCTAGCAGCTCCACACAGGGGTCGGAGACCCAGTACTTC.

This clonotype showed up just a few times. The V and J genes are TRBV6-5 and TRBJ2-5; D is unresolved. Germline V gives CDR1 MNHEY, CDR2 SVGAGI. Trimming pared 5 bases from V and 2 bases from J, leaving 15 bases between. The CDR3 spans 15 residues. The CDR3 region is CASSTLPAKQETQYF. The CDR3 region has the DNA TGTGCCAGCAGTACCCTTCCCGCGAAGCAAGAGACCCAGTACTTC.

V usage is TRBV12-3 or TRBV12-4 and J usage is TRBJ1-5; D is perhaps TRBD1 (5 bases). The CDR3 consists of 16 residues. The V gene lost 7 bases and the J gene lost 0 bases, with 16 bases spanning the gap. The CDR3 region has the DNA TGTGCCAGCACCCTCGGGGGGAGAAATAGCAATCAGCCCCAGCATTTT. This codes for CASTLGGRNSNQPQHF.